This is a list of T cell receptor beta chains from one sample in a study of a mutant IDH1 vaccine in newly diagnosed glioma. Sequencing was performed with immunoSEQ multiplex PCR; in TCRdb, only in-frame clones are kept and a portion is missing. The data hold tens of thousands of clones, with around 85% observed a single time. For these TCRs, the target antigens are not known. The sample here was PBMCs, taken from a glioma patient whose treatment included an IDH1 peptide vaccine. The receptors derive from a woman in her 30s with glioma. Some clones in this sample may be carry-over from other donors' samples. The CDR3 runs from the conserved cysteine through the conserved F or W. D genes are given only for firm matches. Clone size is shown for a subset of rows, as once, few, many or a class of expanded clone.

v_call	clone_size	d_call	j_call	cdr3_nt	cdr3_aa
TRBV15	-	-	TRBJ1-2	TGTGCCACGGCTCTTGGCAGCTATGGCTACACCTTC	CATALGSYGYTF
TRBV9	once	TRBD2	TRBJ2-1	TGTGCCAGCAGCGCCGCTAGCGGGAGACGGTACAATGAGCAGTTCTTC	CASSAASGRRYNEQFF
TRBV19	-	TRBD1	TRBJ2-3	TGTGCCAGTACCGCCGGGACAGGGGGGCGGGATACGCAGTATTTT	CASTAGTGGRDTQYF
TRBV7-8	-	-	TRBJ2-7	TGTGCCAGCAGCTCGGAGGGATACGAGCAGTACTTC	CASSSEGYEQYF
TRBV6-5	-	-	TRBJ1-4	TGTGCCAGCAGTTATGGGCTTGGTGAAAAACTGTTTTTT	CASSYGLGEKLFF
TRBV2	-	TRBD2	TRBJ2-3	TGTGCCAGCAGATGGCGGGAGTTCACAGATACGCAGTATTTT	CASRWREFTDTQYF
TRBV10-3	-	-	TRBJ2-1	TGTGCCATCAACGAGGCAGGGCGCAATGAGCAGTTCTTC	CAINEAGRNEQFF
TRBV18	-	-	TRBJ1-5	TGTGCCAGCTCACCGGGGGCGGGGGACCAGCCCCAGCATTTT	CASSPGAGDQPQHF
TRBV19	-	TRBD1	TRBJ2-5	TGTGCCAGTAGTATAGGTCCGACAGGGAGAGCCCAAGAGACCCAGTACTTC	CASSIGPTGRAQETQYF
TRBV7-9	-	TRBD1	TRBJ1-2	TGTGCCAGCAGCCTCGGAACCACAGGGGATGGCTACACCTTC	CASSLGTTGDGYTF
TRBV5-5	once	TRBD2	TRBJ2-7	TGTGCCAGCAGCTTGGCGCTAGCGGGGATGTACGAGCAGTACTTC	CASSLALAGMYEQYF
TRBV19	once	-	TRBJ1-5	TGTGCCAGTAGTATAGGAGATTCGCCCCAGCATTTT	CASSIGDSPQHF
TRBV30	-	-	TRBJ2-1	TGTGCCTCCACTCGGAGGGGTTACAATGAGCAGTTCTTC	CASTRRGYNEQFF
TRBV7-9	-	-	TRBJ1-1	TGTGCCAGCAGCTTAGCGGGGAGGGGCAGCACTGAAGCTTTCTTT	CASSLAGRGSTEAFF
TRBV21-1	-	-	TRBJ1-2	TGTGCCAGCAGCAAACTAGCTACCGAGGTTGACTATGGCTACACCTTC	CASSKLATEVDYGYTF
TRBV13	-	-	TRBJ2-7	TGTGCCAGCAGCTTACTTCGGCGGGACTCCTACGAGCAGTACTTC	CASSLLRRDSYEQYF
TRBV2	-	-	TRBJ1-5	TGTGCCAGCAGTGGTCCCCGGCAGCCCCAGCATTTT	CASSGPRQPQHF
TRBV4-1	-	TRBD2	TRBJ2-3	TGCGCCAGCAGCCATCTAGTGCGGGGGGGAAGCACAGATACGCAGTATTTT	CASSHLVRGGSTDTQYF
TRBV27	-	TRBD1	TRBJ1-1	TGTGCCAGCAGTTTGACTAGGGACAGGTTGAACACTGAAGCTTTCTTT	CASSLTRDRLNTEAFF
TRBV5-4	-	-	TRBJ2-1	TGTGCCAGCAGCTTGCCTGGCGACAATGAGCAGTTCTTC	CASSLPGDNEQFF
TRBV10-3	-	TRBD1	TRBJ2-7	TGTGCCATCAGCGCCGGCGACAGGGCTGGCTACGAGCAGTACTTC	CAISAGDRAGYEQYF
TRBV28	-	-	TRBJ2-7	TGTGCCAGCAGTTTAATTACTACTAGGGGCGAGCAGTACTTC	CASSLITTRGEQYF
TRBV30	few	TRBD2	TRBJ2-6	TGTGCCTGGACCCGGGGGGGCACCCCGGGGGGGGCCAACGTCCTGACTTTC	CAWTRGGTPGGANVLTF
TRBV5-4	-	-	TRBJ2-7	TGTGCCAGCAGCTTGGGGGGGGACGGCTCCTACGAGCAGTACTTC	CASSLGGDGSYEQYF
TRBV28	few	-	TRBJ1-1	TGTGCCAGCAGGGAAGTCCTAAGTCGATACACTGAAGCTTTCTTT	CASREVLSRYTEAFF
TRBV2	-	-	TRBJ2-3	TGTGCCAGCAGTACCTCCTGGAAATCAACTAGAGCAGATACGCAGTATTTT	CASSTSWKSTRADTQYF
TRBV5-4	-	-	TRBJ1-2	TGTGCCAGCAGCGTGGACAGCGGCAACTATGGCTACACCTTC	CASSVDSGNYGYTF
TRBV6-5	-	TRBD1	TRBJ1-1	TGTGCCAGCAACTGGGGGACAGGGATCACTGAAGCTTTCTTT	CASNWGTGITEAFF
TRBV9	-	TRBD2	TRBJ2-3	TGTGCCAGCAGCCCTAGTGGGACTAGCGCTATTACGCAGTATTTT	CASSPSGTSAITQYF
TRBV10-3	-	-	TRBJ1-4	TGTGCCATCAGTCCTACGCCGTCAGGGCCTGAAAAACTGTTTTTT	CAISPTPSGPEKLFF
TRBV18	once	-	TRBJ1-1	TGTGCCAGCTCACCACCGCAACGAATGAACACTGAAGCTTTCTTT	CASSPPQRMNTEAFF
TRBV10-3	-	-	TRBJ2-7	TGTGCCATCAGATCTGGGGGGTCTCCATCCTACGAGCAGTACTTC	CAIRSGGSPSYEQYF
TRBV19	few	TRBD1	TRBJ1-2	TGTGCCAGTAGTAGGGACAGGAAATATGGCTACACCTTC	CASSRDRKYGYTF
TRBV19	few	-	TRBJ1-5	TGTGCCAGTAGTATCGAGGGTAATAAGCCCCAGCATTTT	CASSIEGNKPQHF
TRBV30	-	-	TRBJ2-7	TGTGCCTGGTCGGACAGTACCTACGAGCAGTACTTC	CAWSDSTYEQYF
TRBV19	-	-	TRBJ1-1	TGTGCCAGTATTTTTTTCCGGGGGCAGGTAGTCACTGAAGCTTTCTTT	CASIFFRGQVVTEAFF
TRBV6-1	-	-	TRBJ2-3	TGTGCCAGCACATGGCTCTCAGGTAGCACAGATACGCAGTATTTT	CASTWLSGSTDTQYF
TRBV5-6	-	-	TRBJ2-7	TGTGCCAGCAGCTTTGATGTCTCCAGGGACGGAGACGAGCAGTACTTC	CASSFDVSRDGDEQYF
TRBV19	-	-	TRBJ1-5	TGTGCCAGTAGTATAAACCTCAATCAGCCCCAGCATTTT	CASSINLNQPQHF
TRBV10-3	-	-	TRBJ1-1	TGTGCCATCAGTGAGTACCAGGATTCGGGTACTGAAGCTTTCTTT	CAISEYQDSGTEAFF
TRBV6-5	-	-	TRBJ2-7	TGTGCCAGCAGTTACTCGAACTGGGATACATACGAGCAGTACTTC	CASSYSNWDTYEQYF